A single sample gave rise to the 32 T cell receptor beta chains below, sequenced in a study of T-cell reconstitution after alpha-beta-depleted transplantation in children (dated by TCRdb to the mid-2010s). Receptors were amplified or captured by PCR. Sequencing was carried out with an Illumina HiSeq 2500. Molecular barcoding was employed in the preparation of TCR libraries, with unique molecular identifiers being used to normalize TCRbeta repertoire quantification. TCRdb reran the public reads through fastp at Q25 and MiXCR, keeping productive beta chains. Records with the same CDR3 protein are collapsed into one entry carrying the most frequent genes and DNA. Recorded for this sample are some 72,000 distinct CDR3 sequences; 6% to 8% of them occurred a single time. The leading ten clones occupy around 2.6% of the sample. The sample consisted of PBMCs from the stem cell graft donor, taken from the stem cell graft. The receptors were gathered from a human donor who donated a stem cell graft to a child with acute lymphoblastic leukemia.

This clonotype has just a few counts. V is TRBV7-2 and J is TRBJ2-1; either TRBD1 or TRBD2 may fit D (5 bases each). This CDR3 has 16 residues. The V and J ends lost 1 base and 6 bases respectively, with 16 bases between them. Germline V gene sequence: CDR1 SGHTA, CDR2 FQGNSA. CDR3 protein: CASSLGWDRQFNEQFF. The CDR3 bases are TGTGCCAGCAGCTTAGGATGGGACCGACAATTCAATGAGCAGTTCTTC.

This clonotype was seen ten or more times. J is TRBJ1-1 and V is TRBV20-1, with 8 bases that match TRBD1. V was clipped by 5 bases and J by 4 bases; unmatched bases: 15. From germline, CDR1 is DFQATT and CDR2 SNEGSKA (reference sequence). The CDR3 has 16 amino acids. The CDR3 reads CSALGKGTGALTEAFF. DNA for the CDR3: TGCAGTGCTCTAGGGAAAGGGACAGGAGCACTCACTGAAGCTTTCTTT.

This clonotype was observed many times. The rearrangement joins TRBV29-1 to TRBJ2-1, with D uncertain. The CDR3 is made up of 13 amino acids. Germline CDR1 SQVTM, CDR2 ANQGSEA. V dropped 2 bases and J dropped 5 bases, with 10 bases sitting between them. This chain's CDR3 is CSVETPRNNEQFF. The CDR3 DNA follows: TGCAGCGTTGAAACCCCTAGAAACAATGAGCAGTTCTTC.

This clonotype came up a few times. V and J are TRBV7-9 and TRBJ2-7, with a possible D match to TRBD1 (5 bases). This CDR3 has 14 residues. The germline V gene encodes CDR1 SEHNR and CDR2 FQNEAQ (reference sequence). Trimming left V 7 bases short and J 4 bases short, with 17 bases between. For the CDR3, the DNA is TGTGCCAGCAAGGGGCAGGACACCTCATACGAGCAGTACTTC. Its translation: CASKGQDTSYEQYF. The entire variable domain, with the rest obtained from reference TRBV7-9 and TRBJ2-7, is as follows: DTGVSQNPRHKITKRGQNVTFRCDPISEHNRLYWYRQTLGQGPEFLTYFQNEAQLEKSRLLSDRFSAERPKGSFSTLEIQRTEQGDSAMYLCASKGQDTSYEQYFGPGTRLTVT.

In its sample, this clonotype was seen many times. The gene calls are TRBV12-3 or TRBV12-4 and TRBJ2-3; maybe TRBD1 (7 bases). Trimming removed 6 bases at V and 6 bases at J, with 16 bases between. CDR3 length: 14 residues. CDR3 DNA sequence: TGTGCCAGCAGCCGACAGGGAGGTTTGGATACGCAGTATTTT. Protein product: CASSRQGGLDTQYF.

This clonotype was counted at least ten times. V gene TRBV27 combines with J gene TRBJ1-5; D might be TRBD1 (5 bases). The germline CDR1 and CDR2 sequences are MNHEY and SMNVEV (reference sequence). The CDR3 is 13 amino acids. V shed 2 bases and J shed 9 bases, with 11 bases lying between them. The CDR3 DNA is TGTGCCAGCAGTTTAACAGGACCCGGGCCCCAGCATTTT. Protein sequence: CASSLTGPGPQHF.

This clonotype was recorded many times. The chain is built from TRBV7-3 and TRBJ1-3; no firm D call. Trimming pared 5 bases from V and 1 base from J, leaving 6 bases between. The CDR3 covers 13 residues. Germline V lookup: CDR1 SGHTA, CDR2 FQGTGA. DNA for the CDR3: TGTGCCAGCAGCGTGGATTCTGGAAACACCATATATTTT. Protein product: CASSVDSGNTIYF.

This clonotype was seen at least ten times. CDR3 nucleotide sequence: TGCAGTGCTAGAGATGGGGTGGAGAGTTCACCCCTCCACTTT. It is translated as CSARDGVESSPLHF. The chain has TRBV20-1 and TRBJ1-6; no definite D call. Trimming stripped 0 bases from V and 9 bases from J, with 12 bases between. Germline V lookup: CDR1 DFQATT, CDR2 SNEGSKA (reference sequence). This CDR3 comprises 14 residues.

This clonotype was observed a few times. The rearrangement joins TRBV7-2 to TRBJ2-7; 9 nucleotides agree with TRBD1. The V gene end was trimmed by 3 bases and the J gene end by 3 bases; junction bases not matched to a gene: 3. This CDR3 comprises 14 residues. CDR1 SGHTA and CDR2 FQGNSA come from the germline V gene. This chain's CDR3 is CASSLGTGLYEQYF. The CDR3 DNA reads as TGTGCCAGCAGCTTGGGGACAGGGCTCTACGAGCAGTACTTC.

This clonotype was seen repeatedly, ten times or more. This chain uses TRBV4-2 with TRBJ2-1; D might be TRBD2 (5 bases). Germline V lookup: CDR1 LGHNA, CDR2 YNFKEQ. V dropped 4 bases and J dropped 3 bases, with 19 bases sitting between them. CDR3 length: 17 amino acids. The DNA for the CDR3 is TGTGCCAGCAGCCCGGGCCACGGCGGACTCATCTACAATGAGCAGTTCTTC. It is translated as CASSPGHGGLIYNEQFF.

There are many counts of this clonotype. This chain joins TRBV7-9 and TRBJ2-5; D might be TRBD1 (6 bases). Trimming cost V 6 bases and J 4 bases, with 24 bases left between them. This CDR3 has 17 amino acids. Germline V CDR1 and CDR2: SEHNR, FQNEAQ (reference sequence). Written as DNA, the CDR3 is TGTGCCAGCAGGCCTCGTCAGGGGCGTCTTGGGTTAGAGACCCAGTACTTC. Its protein is CASRPRQGRLGLETQYF. Full variable domain (remainder filled in from reference TRBV7-9 and TRBJ2-5): DTGVSQNPRHKITKRGQNVTFRCDPISEHNRLYWYRQTLGQGPEFLTYFQNEAQLEKSRLLSDRFSAERPKGSFSTLEIQRTEQGDSAMYLCASRPRQGRLGLETQYFGPGTRLLVL.

This clonotype was recorded a few times. The J gene is TRBJ1-5, the V gene TRBV6-1, with D perhaps TRBD1 (5 bases). The CDR3 extends over 14 amino acids. Germline CDR1 is MNHNS and CDR2 is SASEGT. V shed 8 bases and J shed 9 bases, with 20 bases lying between them. The CDR3 spells CASQGEFFIGPQHF. DNA of the CDR3: TGTGCCAGCCAGGGAGAATTCTTTATCGGGCCCCAGCATTTT.

This clonotype was picked up many times. This chain connects TRBV7-9 to TRBJ1-2, with D maybe TRBD1 (6 bases). V lost 1 base, J lost 8 bases, and 17 bases lay in between. The CDR3 length is 15 residues. Per germline, CDR1 SEHNR and CDR2 FQNEAQ (reference sequence). CDR3 coding DNA: TGTGCCAGCAGCTTAGGATCGGACAGCCTCTCGGGCTACACCTTC. It specifies CASSLGSDSLSGYTF.

This clonotype has ten or more counts. The chain combines TRBV20-1 with TRBJ2-5, with 7 nucleotides matching TRBD2. The CDR3 contains 14 residues. Germline CDR1 reads DFQATT; CDR2 reads SNEGSKA (reference sequence). V was clipped by 6 bases and J by 6 bases; unmatched bases: 13. The CDR3 DNA follows: TGCAGTGCCACGGGAGCGGGGTCCCACAAGACCCAGTACTTC. Translating gives CSATGAGSHKTQYF.

This clonotype was seen a handful of times. V gene TRBV4-3 combines with J gene TRBJ2-3; the D gene is possibly TRBD1 (6 bases). The ends were cut back, 1 base at V and 0 bases at J, with 8 bases in the middle. The CDR3 runs 15 residues. Germline V gives CDR1 LGHNA, CDR2 YSLEER. CDR3 residues: CASSQGTASTDTQYF. The CDR3 bases are TGCGCCAGCAGCCAAGGGACAGCTAGCACAGATACGCAGTATTTT.

The rearrangement uses TRBV28 and TRBJ2-7; possibly TRBD1 or TRBD2 for D (5 bases each). The V gene lost 6 bases and the J gene lost 3 bases, with 18 bases spanning the gap. The CDR3 has 15 amino acids. Germline loops: CDR1 MDHEN, CDR2 SYDVKM. The DNA of the CDR3 is TGTGCCAGCAGATCGGGGCAGGGAGCAGACTACGAGCAGTACTTC. Translating gives CASRSGQGADYEQYF.

This clonotype has a count of ten or more. The genes are TRBV20-1 and TRBJ2-5; no clear D gene. CDR1 and CDR2 from the germline V gene are DFQATT and SNEGSKA (reference sequence). The CDR3 runs 12 residues. V was pared by 3 bases and J by 7 bases, with 12 bases between. CDR3 region: CSASAGLGTQYF. CDR3 bases: TGCAGTGCTAGCGCAGGTCTGGGGACCCAGTACTTC.

This clonotype was observed many times. The chain links TRBV7-3 to TRBJ2-3; unclear D gene. Trimming pared 5 bases from V and 4 bases from J, leaving 7 bases between. Looked up from germline, CDR1 is SGHTA and CDR2 is FQGTGA. This CDR3 is built from 12 residues. The CDR3: CASSIPADTQYF. CDR3 nucleotides: TGTGCCAGCAGCATCCCTGCAGATACGCAGTATTTT.

This clonotype appeared a few times. The V gene is TRBV20-1, the J gene TRBJ2-7; D is possibly TRBD2 (5 bases). V was clipped by 2 bases and J by 4 bases, with 12 bases between them. The CDR3 is made up of 13 amino acids. CDR1 and CDR2 from the germline V gene are DFQATT and SNEGSKA (reference sequence). The CDR3 coding sequence is TGCAGTGCTAGACCCCTAGCAGAATACGAGCAGTACTTC. This gives the protein CSARPLAEYEQYF.

The sample holds many counts of this clonotype. The chain combines TRBV5-1 with TRBJ2-2; 7 bases agree with TRBD2. V dropped 9 bases and J dropped 0; count of bases not matched to a gene: 17. CDR1 is SGHRS, CDR2 YFSETQ, per germline. This CDR3 has 18 amino acids. CDR3 DNA sequence: TGCGCCACCACTAAGCTTCCTAGCGGAAAAGCGAACACCGGGGAGCTGTTTTTT. Its protein is CATTKLPSGKANTGELFF. Supplemented by reference TRBV5-1 and TRBJ2-2, the full variable domain reads KAGVTQTPRYLIKTRGQQVTLSCSPISGHRSVSWYQQTPGQGLQFLFEYFSETQRNKGNFPGRFSGRQFSNSRSEMNVSTLELGDSALYLCATTKLPSGKANTGELFFGEGSRLTVL.

This clonotype was seen repeatedly, ten times or more. The chain is built from TRBV11-2 and TRBJ1-4; no clear D gene. The CDR3 sequence is 15 residues long. V shed 3 bases and J shed 0 bases, with 8 bases lying between them. In germline, CDR1 is SGHAT, CDR2 FQNNGV. The CDR3 DNA reads as TGTGCCAGCAGCTTGCGTGGTACAACTAATGAAAAACTGTTTTTT. Protein product: CASSLRGTTNEKLFF.

This clonotype was counted many times. The rearrangement uses TRBV2 and TRBJ2-3, with no clear D. V was trimmed by 8 bases and J by 5 bases, leaving 17 bases between them. Looked up from germline, CDR1 is SNHLY and CDR2 is FYNNEI. The CDR3 sequence is 14 residues long. The CDR3, as DNA: TGTGCCAGCGGCCCCGGAAGTTGGGGAGATACGCAGTATTTT. Amino acids: CASGPGSWGDTQYF. The variable domain in full, with the rest retrieved from reference TRBV2 and TRBJ2-3, is EPEVTQTPSHQVTQMGQEVILRCVPISNHLYFYWYRQILGQKVEFLVSFYNNEISEKSEIFDDQFSVERPDGSNFTLKIRSTKLEDSAMYFCASGPGSWGDTQYFGPGTRLTVL.

This clonotype was seen at least ten times. The genes are TRBV4-2 and TRBJ1-5; D uncertain. Trimming removed 0 bases from V and 3 bases from J, with 9 bases in between. The CDR3 is 15 residues long. Germline V gene data show CDR1 as LGHNA and CDR2 as YNFKEQ. Here the CDR3 reads CASSQDRNNNQPQHF. DNA of the CDR3: TGTGCCAGCAGCCAAGACCGCAACAACAATCAGCCCCAGCATTTT.

The sample holds many counts of this clonotype. J is TRBJ2-2 and V is TRBV12-3 or TRBV12-4, with 7 bases identical to TRBD1. V lost 7 bases to trimming and J lost 3 bases; unmatched junction nucleotides: 8. The CDR3 has 15 residues. CDR3 coding DNA: TGTGCCAGCACGTTGAGGGGGCCGGACACCGGGGAGCTGTTTTTT. This sequence encodes CASTLRGPDTGELFF.

Many counts were recorded for this clonotype. This rearrangement joins TRBV11-2 to TRBJ1-5; D unclear. CDR1 is SGHAT and CDR2 is FQNNGV in the germline V gene. V dropped 2 bases and J dropped 5 bases, with 10 bases sitting between them. The CDR3 is 14 residues long. CDR3 nucleotide sequence: TGTGCCAGCAGCTTAAGGTGCCAGGATCAGCCCCAGCATTTT. This translates into CASSLRCQDQPQHF.

The chain has TRBV5-8 and TRBJ1-5; D ambiguous. The CDR3 consists of 16 residues. Germline loops: CDR1 SGHTS, CDR2 YDEGEE. V gave up 1 base and J gave up 0 bases, with 11 bases separating them. The CDR3 DNA is TGTGCCAGCAGCTTGACACTCGGGATTAGCAATCAGCCCCAGCATTTT. This gives the protein CASSLTLGISNQPQHF.

Many counts were recorded for this clonotype. The CDR3 coding sequence is TGCGCCAGCAGCTTGGTCCCAGATACGCAGTATTTT. Translation gives CASSLVPDTQYF. The chain carries TRBV5-1 and TRBJ2-3; D gene unclear. Germline loops: CDR1 SGHRS, CDR2 YFSETQ. The length of the CDR3 is 12 residues. Between the trimmed V and J ends, which lost 0 bases and 4 bases, there was a span of 3 bases.

V usage is TRBV7-9 and J usage is TRBJ2-5; unclear D gene. The V gene's germline CDR1 is SEHNR and CDR2 FQNEAQ (reference sequence). There are 16 residues in the CDR3. V was pared by 5 bases and J by 1 base, with 17 bases between. Here the CDR3 DNA reads TGTGCCAGCAGCGTCGCTTCCGGGTCCACCCAAGAGACCCAGTACTTC. Residues: CASSVASGSTQETQYF.

There are many counts of this clonotype. The chain has TRBV3-1 and TRBJ2-2, with no clear D. The CDR3 sequence is 15 residues long. V was trimmed by 0 bases and J by 5 bases, leaving 10 bases between them. Germline-derived CDR1 and CDR2 are LGHDT and YNNKEL (reference sequence). The CDR3 is CASSQDELLTGELFF. The CDR3 bases are TGTGCCAGCAGCCAAGATGAGCTCCTTACCGGGGAGCTGTTTTTT. The variable domain in full, with the rest retrieved from reference TRBV3-1 and TRBJ2-2, is DTAVSQTPKYLVTQMGNDKSIKCEQNLGHDTMYWYKQDSKKFLKIMFSYNNKELIINETVPNRFSPKSPDKAHLNLHINSLELGDSAVYFCASSQDELLTGELFFGEGSRLTVL.

This chain links TRBV2 with TRBJ1-5; the D is unclear. Between the trimmed V and J ends, which lost 2 bases and 2 bases, there was a span of 4 bases. Per germline, CDR1 SNHLY and CDR2 FYNNEI. The CDR3 sequence is 13 residues long. CDR3 loop: CASSEPGNQPQHF. The CDR3 nucleotides read TGTGCCAGCAGTGAACCTGGCAATCAGCCCCAGCATTTT.

This clonotype was picked up a small number of times. J is TRBJ2-7 and V is TRBV5-6; D is possibly TRBD1 or TRBD2 (5 bases each). Germline loops: CDR1 SGHDT, CDR2 YYEEEE. V was clipped by 3 bases and J by 8 bases, with 21 bases between them. CDR3 length equals 15 residues. The CDR3 protein is CASSSSPILGTKQYF. CDR3 sequence (DNA): TGTGCCAGCAGCTCGTCCCCCATCCTTGGGACCAAGCAGTACTTC.

The chain carries TRBV12-3 or TRBV12-4 and TRBJ1-1; a possible D gene is TRBD1 (6 bases). This CDR3 region has 12 residues. Trimming stripped 10 bases from V and 4 bases from J, with 13 bases between. CDR3 in amino acids: CATLEGVTEAFF. Written as DNA, the CDR3 is TGTGCCACCCTAGAGGGGGTCACTGAAGCTTTCTTT.